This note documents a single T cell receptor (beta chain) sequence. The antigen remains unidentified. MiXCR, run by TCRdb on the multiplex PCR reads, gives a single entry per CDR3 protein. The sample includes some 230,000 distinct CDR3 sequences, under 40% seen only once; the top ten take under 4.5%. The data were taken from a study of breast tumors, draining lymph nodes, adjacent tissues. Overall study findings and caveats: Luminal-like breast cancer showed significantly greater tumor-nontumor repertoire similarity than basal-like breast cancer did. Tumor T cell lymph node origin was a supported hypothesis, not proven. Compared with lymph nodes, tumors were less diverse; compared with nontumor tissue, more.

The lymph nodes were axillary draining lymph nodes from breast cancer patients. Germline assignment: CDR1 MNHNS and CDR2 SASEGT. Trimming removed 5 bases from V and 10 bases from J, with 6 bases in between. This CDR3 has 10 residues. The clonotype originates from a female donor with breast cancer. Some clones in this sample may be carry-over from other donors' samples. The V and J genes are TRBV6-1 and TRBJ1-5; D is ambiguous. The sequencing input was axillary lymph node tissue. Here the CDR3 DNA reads TGTGCCAGCAGTCACGGCCCCCAGCATTTT. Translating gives CASSHGPQHF.